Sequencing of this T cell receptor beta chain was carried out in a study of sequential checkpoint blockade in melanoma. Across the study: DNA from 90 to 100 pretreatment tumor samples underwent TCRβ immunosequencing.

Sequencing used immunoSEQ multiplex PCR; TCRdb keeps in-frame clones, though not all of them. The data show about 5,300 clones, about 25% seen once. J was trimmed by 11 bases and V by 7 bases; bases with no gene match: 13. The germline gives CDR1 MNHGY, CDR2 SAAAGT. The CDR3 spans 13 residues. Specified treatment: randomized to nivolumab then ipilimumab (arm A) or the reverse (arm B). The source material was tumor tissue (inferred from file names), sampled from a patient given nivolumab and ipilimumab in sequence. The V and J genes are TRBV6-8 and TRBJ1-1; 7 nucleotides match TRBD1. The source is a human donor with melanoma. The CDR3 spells CASTPADRHRAFF. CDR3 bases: TGTGCCAGCACCCCCGCGGACAGGCATCGGGCTTTCTTT.